The present entry profiles one T cell receptor beta chain with its context. Germline assignment: CDR1 SNHLY and CDR2 FYNNEI. CDR3 length: 15 amino acids. J was trimmed by 4 bases and V by 4 bases; bases with no gene match: 5. These data are taken from a study of STAT5B mutations in CD4+ large granular lymphocyte leukemia. TCRdb's copy holds only in-frame clones and misses some; the assay was immunoSEQ multiplex PCR. The table includes tens of thousands of clones, approximately 83% detected once. The chain employs TRBV2 and TRBJ2-2, with TRBD1 matching 8 bases. Sample: CD4+ T cells from blood buffy coats. The TCR originated in a human donor in good health. The CDR3 loop is CASSVLGQGTGELFF. The CDR3 nucleotides are TGTGCCAGCAGTGTCCTAGGACAGGGCACCGGGGAGCTGTTTTTT.